The 19 T cell receptor beta chains given below trace back to one sample, sequenced in a study of molecular identifiers for immune sequencing clone quantification. Each CDR3 protein is one row after TCRdb ran MiXCR on the PCR reads. Among tens of thousands of distinct CDR3 sequences listed, over 15% were seen once. The sample comprised naive CD8+ T cells from blood, with Jurkat cell RNA spiked in. As to subset: FACS-sorted CD8+CD4-CCR7+CD45RA+ naive T cells. The receptors were gathered from a human donor in good health. Some libraries in this study had Jurkat cell RNA spiked in.

The chain employs TRBV20-1 and TRBJ1-1; D is perhaps TRBD1 (5 bases). The CDR3 is made up of 15 amino acids. Trimming pared 0 bases from V and 4 bases from J, leaving 15 bases between. Per the germline V gene, CDR1 is DFQATT and CDR2 is SNEGSKA (reference sequence). CDR3 sequence: CSARDARDSLTEAFF. The CDR3 nucleotides read TGCAGTGCTAGAGATGCCCGGGACTCGCTCACTGAAGCTTTCTTT.

As for this clonotype: Given a much more abundant clone one base away, this may be a read error. The rearrangement links TRBV21-1 to TRBJ1-5; TRBD1 was called by the table and not checked on the DNA. TRBV21-1 has pseudogene status. There are 15 residues in the CDR3. The CDR3 region has the DNA TGTGCCAGCAGCAATTTGTACAGGAGGCTACAGCCCCAGCATTTT. This translates into CASSNLYRRLQPQHF.

Ten or more counts support this clonotype. CDR3 region: CAISAALTGELFF. For the CDR3, the DNA is TGTGCCATCAGTGCGGCTCTCACCGGGGAGCTGTTTTTT. V and J are TRBV10-3 and TRBJ2-2; unclear D gene. From germline, CDR1 is ENHRY and CDR2 SYGVKD. Trimming removed 4 bases at V and 4 bases at J, with 7 bases between. The CDR3 sequence is 13 residues long.

This clonotype has a count of ten or more. V and J are TRBV4-3 and TRBJ2-4; D unclear. V dropped 0 bases and J dropped 8 bases, with 11 bases sitting between them. CDR3 size: 14 residues. From germline, CDR1 is LGHNA and CDR2 YSLEER. CDR3 in DNA: TGCGCCAGCAGCCAAGATGCTTCGTGGGACATTCAGTACTTC. Its protein product is CASSQDASWDIQYF.

The table lists this clonotype with many counts. V usage is TRBV25-1 and J usage is TRBJ2-7; TRBD1 agrees at 9 bases. The J segment lost 5 bases and the V segment lost 6 bases, leaving 5 bases of the junction unmatched. The CDR3 length is 13 residues. Germline CDR1 is MGHDK and CDR2 is SYGVNS. DNA of the CDR3: TGTGCCAGCAGCACCGGGACAGGGAACGAGCAGTACTTC. Translating gives CASSTGTGNEQYF.

There are many counts of this clonotype. The chain links TRBV29-1 to TRBJ2-1; D unresolved. The CDR3 totals 9 residues. The germline CDR1 and CDR2 sequences are SQVTM and ANQGSEA. V lost 3 bases, J lost 6 bases, and 0 bases lay in between. The CDR3 nucleotides are TGCAGCGTTGACAATGAGCAGTTCTTC. Translated, it gives CSVDNEQFF.

The sample holds many counts of this clonotype. V and J are TRBV27 and TRBJ2-7; no definite D call. The germline CDR1 and CDR2 sequences are MNHEY and SMNVEV (reference sequence). V dropped 8 bases and J dropped 3 bases, with 14 bases sitting between them. The CDR3 is made up of 13 amino acids. CDR3 residues: CASGAGVIYEQYF. The CDR3 region has the DNA TGTGCCAGCGGAGCCGGAGTTATCTACGAGCAGTACTTC.

This clonotype was detected only a few times. This may be a read error: a much more frequent sequence differs by one nucleotide. The chain has TRBV7-6 and TRBJ2-3; a weak D match, TRBD2 (6 bases). The germline V gene has CDR1 SGHVS and CDR2 FNYEAQ. The CDR3 sequence is 16 residues long. CDR3 in amino acids: CASSLASSDYTDMQYF. CDR3 DNA sequence: TGTGCCAGCAGCTTAGCGTCGTCGGACTACACAGATATGCAGTATTTT.

Ten or more counts support this clonotype. The rearrangement uses TRBV5-4 and TRBJ1-1; D is unclear. The germline CDR1 and CDR2 sequences are SGHNT and YYREEE (reference sequence). V lost 4 bases and J 0 bases, leaving 7 bases between the germline ends. This CDR3 has 13 amino acids. The CDR3 is CASSQPLNTEAFF. The CDR3 nucleotides read TGTGCCAGCAGCCAACCCCTGAACACTGAAGCTTTCTTT. The complete variable domain, with remaining parts taken from reference TRBV5-4 and TRBJ1-1, reads ETGVTQSPTHLIKTRGQQVTLRCSSQSGHNTVSWYQQALGQGPQFIFQYYREEENGRGNFPPRFSGLQFPNYSSELNVNALELDDSALYLCASSQPLNTEAFFGQGTRLTVV.

This chain connects TRBV7-9 to TRBJ1-2, with 7 nucleotides matching TRBD1. The CDR3 has 13 residues. Losses at the gene ends were 11 bases for V and 6 bases for J; bases not matched to a gene: 12. Germline V CDR1 and CDR2: SEHNR, FQNEAQ (reference sequence). The CDR3 region is CAADTGTDDGYTF. The CDR3 nucleotides read TGTGCCGCTGATACCGGGACAGATGATGGCTACACCTTC.

This clonotype occurred many times. The V call is TRBV7-6, the J call TRBJ2-2, with TRBD2 matching over 7 bases. The CDR3 sequence is 15 residues long. Germline trimming cut 5 bases from V and 4 bases from J; bases unmatched to any gene: 7. Germline V gene data show CDR1 as SGHVS and CDR2 as FNYEAQ. The CDR3 DNA follows: TGTGCCAGCAGCCCAGCGGGACGGTCCACCGGGGAGCTGTTTTTT. This translates into CASSPAGRSTGELFF.

This clonotype appeared many times. The rearrangement links TRBV7-9 to TRBJ1-1; weak D call: TRBD1 (5 bases). Deletions cut 5 bases from V and 1 base from J, with 14 bases between. The CDR3 consists of 15 residues. CDR1 is SEHNR, CDR2 FQNEAQ, per germline (reference sequence). As DNA, the CDR3 is TGTGCCAGCAGCGTGCCGGGACTCCAGAACACTGAAGCTTTCTTT. Amino acids: CASSVPGLQNTEAFF.

This clonotype was picked up many times. The chain recombines TRBV11-2 with TRBJ2-7, with TRBD2 matching over 12 bases. CDR3 length: 15 residues. Germline-derived CDR1 and CDR2 are SGHAT and FQNNGV. After removal of 1 base from V and 6 bases from J, the junction contained 4 bases not matched to a gene. The CDR3 nucleotides read TGTGCCAGCAGCTTAGGAGGACTAGCGGGATCCGAGCAGTACTTC. Amino acids: CASSLGGLAGSEQYF.

This clonotype was seen ten or more times. The chain is built from TRBV19 and TRBJ2-1; D gene ambiguous. The CDR3 covers 14 residues. V lost 4 bases and J 0 bases, leaving 7 bases between the germline ends. CDR1 is LNHDA and CDR2 is SQIVND in the germline V gene (reference sequence). The CDR3 sequence is CASSTSSSYNEQFF. As DNA, the CDR3 is TGTGCCAGTAGTACATCTAGCTCCTACAATGAGCAGTTCTTC.

The chain joins TRBV12-3 or TRBV12-4 to TRBJ2-1; D remains ambiguous. V was pared by 7 bases and J by 2 bases, with 12 bases between. The CDR3 is 14 residues long. Here the CDR3 DNA reads TGTGCCAGCATCCAGGCAATCCCCTACAATGAGCAGTTCTTC. Its protein is CASIQAIPYNEQFF.

This clonotype appeared a few times. The chain is built from TRBV6-4 and TRBJ2-3; possibly TRBD2 for D (6 bases). Trimming cost V 6 bases and J 6 bases, with 13 bases left between them. The CDR3 loop spans 13 amino acids. Per the germline V gene, CDR1 is MRHNA and CDR2 is SNTAGT. The CDR3: CASSGGLGDTQYF. The DNA of the CDR3 is TGTGCCAGCAGCGGGGGACTGGGCGATACGCAGTATTTT.

The table lists this clonotype with a few counts. This chain connects TRBV5-1 to TRBJ2-3, with TRBD1 matching 7 bases. Germline CDR1 reads SGHRS; CDR2 reads YFSETQ. V shed 4 bases and J 4 bases; nucleotides not matched to a gene: 6. The CDR3 has 14 amino acids. The CDR3 DNA is TGCGCCAGCAGCGGCAGACAGGGCGCAGATACGCAGTATTTT. Protein sequence: CASSGRQGADTQYF.

At least ten counts were recorded for this clonotype. The chain joins TRBV20-1 to TRBJ2-5, with D unresolved. The CDR3 totals 15 residues. V was shortened by 1 base and J by 4 bases, with 16 bases between the two germline ends. Germline CDR1 and CDR2: DFQATT and SNEGSKA (reference sequence). This CDR3 reads CSARGPSQYGETQYF. For the CDR3, the DNA is TGCAGTGCTAGAGGGCCGTCGCAGTATGGAGAGACCCAGTACTTC.

This clonotype was counted at least ten times. The rearrangement uses TRBV7-9 and TRBJ2-7, with 9 bases aligning to TRBD1. CDR3 size: 15 residues. Per the germline V gene, CDR1 is SEHNR and CDR2 is FQNEAQ (reference sequence). Losses at the gene ends were 6 bases for V and 3 bases for J; bases not matched to a gene: 9. The CDR3 region is CASRRTGDSLYEQYF. The CDR3 DNA reads TGTGCCAGCAGGAGGACAGGGGATTCCCTCTACGAGCAGTACTTC.